These T cell receptor beta chains were read from a single sample in a study of blood T cell repertoires in COVID-19. Produced via immunoSEQ multiplex PCR; TCRdb's table is partial and in-frame only. The sample consists of 150,000 or so clones, about four fifths of them appearing once. Sequencing input: peripheral blood. The receptors shown here come from a human donor in a cohort sampled during active COVID-19. Both conserved end residues are part of each CDR3. Each record gives: J gene, V gene, D gene, clone size, CDR3 protein, CDR3 DNA. D genes are given only for firm matches. Rows give clone size only sometimes, using once, few, many, or a class for an expanded clone.

j_call: TRBJ1-6
v_call: TRBV4-2
d_call: .
clone_size: .
cdr3_aa: CASSPNPVRGDSPLHF
cdr3_nt: TGTGCCAGCAGCCCCAACCCGGTCCGGGGGGATTCACCCCTCCACTTT

j_call: TRBJ2-7
v_call: TRBV10-3
d_call: .
clone_size: .
cdr3_aa: CAISGGVAEHYEQYF
cdr3_nt: TGTGCCATCAGTGGCGGGGTGGCGGAGCACTACGAGCAGTACTTC

j_call: TRBJ1-6
v_call: TRBV9
d_call: .
clone_size: .
cdr3_aa: CASSEGGSSYNSPLHF
cdr3_nt: TGTGCCAGCAGCGAGGGTGGGAGCTCCTATAATTCACCCCTCCACTTT

j_call: TRBJ1-1
v_call: TRBV19
d_call: .
clone_size: few
cdr3_aa: CASSRVRVTNTEAFF
cdr3_nt: TGTGCCAGTAGTAGAGTCAGGGTGACGAACACTGAAGCTTTCTTT

j_call: TRBJ1-1
v_call: TRBV30
d_call: .
clone_size: .
cdr3_aa: CAWTHGGASEAFF
cdr3_nt: TGTGCCTGGACCCACGGGGGGGCTAGTGAAGCTTTCTTT

j_call: TRBJ2-1
v_call: TRBV4-3
d_call: .
clone_size: once
cdr3_aa: CASSQEGDSSYNEQFF
cdr3_nt: TGCGCCAGCAGCCAAGAGGGCGATAGCTCCTACAATGAGCAGTTCTTC

j_call: TRBJ2-7
v_call: TRBV6-5
d_call: .
clone_size: .
cdr3_aa: CASSPSTGRRGEQYF
cdr3_nt: TGTGCCAGCAGTCCCTCGACAGGGAGGAGGGGCGAGCAGTACTTC

j_call: TRBJ2-3
v_call: TRBV7-3
d_call: .
clone_size: .
cdr3_aa: CASSLGTLSTDTQYF
cdr3_nt: TGTGCCAGCAGCCTGGGGACACTTAGCACAGATACGCAGTATTTT

j_call: TRBJ2-3
v_call: TRBV27
d_call: .
clone_size: .
cdr3_aa: CASSLEDTQYF
cdr3_nt: TGTGCCAGCAGTTTAGAGGATACGCAGTATTTT

j_call: TRBJ2-5
v_call: TRBV6-6
d_call: .
clone_size: .
cdr3_aa: CASSLGGRVATETQYF
cdr3_nt: TGTGCCAGCAGTTTAGGGGGTAGGGTGGCTACGGAGACCCAGTACTTC

j_call: TRBJ2-2
v_call: TRBV30
d_call: .
clone_size: few
cdr3_aa: CAWKRDLDTGELFF
cdr3_nt: TGTGCCTGGAAACGGGATTTGGACACCGGGGAGCTGTTTTTT

j_call: TRBJ2-7
v_call: TRBV9
d_call: .
clone_size: .
cdr3_aa: CASSPVDSPGVYEQYF
cdr3_nt: TGTGCCAGCAGCCCAGTAGACAGCCCGGGAGTCTACGAGCAGTACTTC

j_call: TRBJ2-3
v_call: TRBV7-8
d_call: .
clone_size: .
cdr3_aa: CASSFVSGADTQYF
cdr3_nt: TGTGCCAGCAGCTTCGTTTCGGGGGCAGATACGCAGTATTTT

j_call: TRBJ2-3
v_call: TRBV6-1
d_call: .
clone_size: .
cdr3_aa: CASSDLALAGATTQYF
cdr3_nt: TGTGCCAGCAGTGACCTGGCCTTGGCGGGGGCAACCACGCAGTATTTT

j_call: TRBJ1-4
v_call: TRBV19
d_call: .
clone_size: .
cdr3_aa: CASSIPRASEKLFF
cdr3_nt: TGTGCCAGTAGTATCCCCAGGGCAAGTGAAAAACTGTTTTTT

j_call: TRBJ1-2
v_call: TRBV27
d_call: TRBD1
clone_size: few
cdr3_aa: CASRPGGTGAGYTF
cdr3_nt: TGTGCCAGCAGGCCCGGGGGGACAGGGGCTGGCTACACCTTC

j_call: TRBJ1-2
v_call: TRBV5-5
d_call: .
clone_size: once
cdr3_aa: CASSAGDYGYTF
cdr3_nt: TGTGCCAGCAGCGCCGGGGACTATGGCTACACCTTC

j_call: TRBJ2-3
v_call: TRBV7-8
d_call: .
clone_size: .
cdr3_aa: CASSPLAGYTDTQYF
cdr3_nt: TGTGCCAGCAGCCCCTTGGCGGGATACACAGATACGCAGTATTTT

j_call: TRBJ1-1
v_call: TRBV4-2
d_call: TRBD1
clone_size: .
cdr3_aa: CASTQGATNTEAFF
cdr3_nt: TGTGCCAGCACACAGGGGGCCACGAACACTGAAGCTTTCTTT

j_call: TRBJ2-1
v_call: TRBV4-3
d_call: .
clone_size: .
cdr3_aa: CASSQSYGAGWIEQFF
cdr3_nt: TGCGCCAGCAGCCAATCTTATGGGGCAGGGTGGATTGAGCAGTTCTTC

j_call: TRBJ2-5
v_call: TRBV18
d_call: .
clone_size: .
cdr3_aa: CASSQSRGQETQYF
cdr3_nt: TGTGCCAGCTCTCAATCCCGGGGGCAAGAGACCCAGTACTTC

j_call: TRBJ2-7
v_call: TRBV5-6
d_call: TRBD2
clone_size: .
cdr3_aa: CASSPGLAGPYEQYF
cdr3_nt: TGTGCCAGCAGCCCCGGACTAGCGGGACCATACGAGCAGTACTTC

j_call: TRBJ2-7
v_call: TRBV19
d_call: .
clone_size: .
cdr3_aa: CASSIKVGAYEQYF
cdr3_nt: TGTGCCAGTAGTATAAAGGTAGGGGCCTACGAGCAGTACTTC

j_call: TRBJ2-6
v_call: TRBV2
d_call: TRBD2
clone_size: few
cdr3_aa: CASSRLAGGVGANVLTF
cdr3_nt: TGTGCCAGCAGTCGACTAGCGGGAGGGGTTGGGGCCAACGTCCTGACTTTC

j_call: TRBJ1-4
v_call: TRBV29-1
d_call: .
clone_size: .
cdr3_aa: CSVAYAGGEKLFF
cdr3_nt: TGCAGCGTTGCGTACGCCGGGGGGGAAAAACTGTTTTTT

j_call: TRBJ2-5
v_call: TRBV27
d_call: TRBD2
clone_size: .
cdr3_aa: CASSLWTSGRARETQYF
cdr3_nt: TGTGCCAGCAGTTTATGGACTAGCGGGAGGGCGAGGGAGACCCAGTACTTC

j_call: TRBJ2-5
v_call: TRBV18
d_call: TRBD1
clone_size: .
cdr3_aa: CASSPGAGGTKETQYF
cdr3_nt: TGTGCCAGCTCACCAGGAGCAGGGGGCACGAAAGAGACCCAGTACTTC

j_call: TRBJ1-2
v_call: TRBV30
d_call: TRBD1
clone_size: .
cdr3_aa: CAWSMGQGSYGYTF
cdr3_nt: TGTGCCTGGAGTATGGGACAGGGGAGCTATGGCTACACCTTC

j_call: TRBJ2-6
v_call: TRBV5-4
d_call: TRBD1
clone_size: .
cdr3_aa: CASSPGTGVRGANVLTF
cdr3_nt: TGTGCCAGCAGCCCCGGGACAGGGGTTCGGGGGGCCAACGTCCTGACTTTC

j_call: TRBJ1-2
v_call: TRBV30
d_call: .
clone_size: .
cdr3_aa: CAWSGGGNYGYTF
cdr3_nt: TGTGCCTGGAGTGGGGGGGGAAACTATGGCTACACCTTC

j_call: TRBJ2-7
v_call: TRBV18
d_call: TRBD1
clone_size: .
cdr3_aa: CASSPDRGPYEQYF
cdr3_nt: TGTGCCAGCTCACCGGACAGGGGACCCTACGAGCAGTACTTC

j_call: TRBJ2-5
v_call: TRBV11-2
d_call: .
clone_size: .
cdr3_aa: CASSLSGLKETQYF
cdr3_nt: TGTGCCAGCAGCTTATCTGGTCTAAAAGAGACCCAGTACTTC

j_call: TRBJ2-5
v_call: TRBV7-7
d_call: TRBD1
clone_size: .
cdr3_aa: CASSPTGQGETQYF
cdr3_nt: TGTGCTAGCAGCCCGACCGGACAGGGAGAGACCCAGTACTTC

j_call: TRBJ2-1
v_call: TRBV5-4
d_call: TRBD2
clone_size: .
cdr3_aa: CASSSLAGGMGNEQFF
cdr3_nt: TGTGCCAGCAGCTCGTTAGCGGGAGGGATGGGCAATGAGCAGTTCTTC

j_call: TRBJ1-1
v_call: TRBV7-2
d_call: .
clone_size: .
cdr3_aa: CASSPSGGNTEAFF
cdr3_nt: TGTGCCAGCAGCCCATCGGGGGGAAACACTGAAGCTTTCTTT

j_call: TRBJ1-6
v_call: TRBV27
d_call: TRBD1
clone_size: .
cdr3_aa: CASSTGTASSPLHF
cdr3_nt: TGTGCCAGCAGCACCGGGACAGCAAGCTCACCCCTCCACTTT

j_call: TRBJ1-2
v_call: TRBV6-4
d_call: .
clone_size: .
cdr3_aa: CASSLPTGGASGYTF
cdr3_nt: TGTGCCAGCAGTTTGCCAACCGGAGGGGCGAGTGGCTACACCTTC

j_call: TRBJ2-3
v_call: TRBV10-3
d_call: TRBD2
clone_size: few
cdr3_aa: CAISERLAGTDTQYF
cdr3_nt: TGTGCCATCAGTGAGAGGCTAGCGGGCACAGATACGCAGTATTTT

j_call: TRBJ2-3
v_call: TRBV28
d_call: .
clone_size: .
cdr3_aa: CASRGPRGPNMQYF
cdr3_nt: TGTGCCAGCAGAGGCCCGCGAGGCCCTAATATGCAGTATTTT

j_call: TRBJ2-1
v_call: TRBV5-1
d_call: TRBD2
clone_size: once
cdr3_aa: CASSPLAGGPYNEQFF
cdr3_nt: TGCGCCAGCAGCCCCCTAGCGGGAGGGCCCTACAATGAGCAGTTCTTC

j_call: TRBJ2-2
v_call: TRBV30
d_call: TRBD1
clone_size: few
cdr3_aa: CASIRDRGTGELFF
cdr3_nt: TGTGCCTCTATTCGGGACAGGGGCACCGGGGAGCTGTTTTTT

j_call: TRBJ2-3
v_call: TRBV7-6
d_call: .
clone_size: once
cdr3_aa: CASSSPGTSTDTQYF
cdr3_nt: TGTGCCAGCAGCTCACCCGGGACTAGCACAGATACGCAGTATTTT

j_call: TRBJ1-3
v_call: TRBV2
d_call: .
clone_size: .
cdr3_aa: CASSYIDSGNTIYF
cdr3_nt: TGTGCCAGCAGTTACATCGACTCTGGAAACACCATATATTTT

j_call: TRBJ2-7
v_call: TRBV27
d_call: TRBD2
clone_size: .
cdr3_aa: CASSFEGTSGSYEQYF
cdr3_nt: TGTGCCAGCAGTTTCGAAGGGACTAGCGGGTCCTACGAGCAGTACTTC

j_call: TRBJ1-1
v_call: TRBV9
d_call: .
clone_size: .
cdr3_aa: CASSPTGAGNTEAFF
cdr3_nt: TGTGCCAGCAGCCCGACAGGAGCTGGGAACACTGAAGCTTTCTTT